The rows below give T cell receptor beta chains drawn from one sample of a study of T cell repertoires in cytomegalovirus infection. Using its own MiXCR run on the reads, TCRdb lists one record per CDR3 protein. The table includes some 180,000 distinct CDR3 sequences, 8% to 10% detected once. Source material: PBMCs. The receptor set was obtained from a human donor in good health (CMV status not recorded). Some clones in this sample may be carry-over from other donors' samples. The CDR3 runs from the conserved cysteine through the conserved F or W. D genes are given only for firm matches. Size is stated for part of the rows, as once, few or many counts, or as a class when the clone is expanded.

size,J,D,V,CDR3,DNA
few,TRBJ2-1,NA,TRBV6-5,CASSLSGLSSYNEQFF,TGTGCCAGCAGTCTTAGCGGCCTTAGCTCCTACAATGAGCAGTTCTTC
many,TRBJ2-7,NA,TRBV15,CATSRDTLAYEQYF,TGTGCCACCAGCAGAGATACCCTAGCCTACGAGCAGTACTTC
many,TRBJ2-5,TRBD2,TRBV10-3,CAIAEETSGSETQYF,TGTGCCATCGCCGAAGAAACTAGCGGGAGTGAGACCCAGTACTTC
NA,TRBJ2-7,NA,TRBV20-1,CSARMGSYEQYF,TGCAGTGCCCGTATGGGCTCCTACGAGCAGTACTTC
few,TRBJ2-7,TRBD2,TRBV7-2,CASSFTSGLYEQYF,TGTGCCAGCAGCTTTACTAGCGGTCTCTACGAGCAGTACTTC
many,TRBJ1-1,NA,TRBV12-3/TRBV12-4,CASSYDGGANTEAFF,TGTGCCAGCAGTTACGACGGGGGTGCGAACACTGAAGCTTTCTTT
few,TRBJ1-1,TRBD1,TRBV20-1,CSASDRGQGTEAFF,TGCAGTGCTTCCGACAGGGGGCAGGGCACTGAAGCTTTCTTT
few,TRBJ1-1,NA,TRBV11-2,CASSREGGEAFF,TGTGCCAGCAGCCGAGAGGGGGGTGAAGCTTTCTTT
few,TRBJ1-2,NA,TRBV11-2,CASSLDRTRWEGYTF,TGTGCCAGCAGCTTAGACCGCACCCGTTGGGAGGGCTACACCTTC
many,TRBJ1-1,NA,TRBV5-1,CASRDSGGGANTEAFF,TGCGCCAGCAGGGACAGCGGCGGTGGAGCGAACACTGAAGCTTTCTTT
few,TRBJ1-6,NA,TRBV11-2,CASSSGPNSPLHF,TGTGCCAGCAGCTCGGGACCAAATTCACCCCTCCACTTT
many,TRBJ2-1,TRBD2,TRBV7-9,CASSLSAGSYNEQFF,TGTGCCAGCAGCCTATCAGCGGGATCTTACAATGAGCAGTTCTTC
many,TRBJ2-1,TRBD2,TRBV7-2,CASSPDAGGWDEQFF,TGTGCCAGCAGCCCAGACGCGGGGGGGTGGGATGAGCAGTTCTTC
once,TRBJ2-3,NA,TRBV6-6,CASREPGQSTDTQYF,TGTGCCAGCAGAGAACCGGGGCAGAGCACAGATACGCAGTATTTT
few,TRBJ1-2,NA,TRBV29-1,CSALEVGVGNYGYTF,TGCAGCGCCCTTGAGGTTGGGGTAGGCAACTATGGCTACACCTTC
many,TRBJ1-5,NA,TRBV7-2,CASSPDTNQPQHF,TGTGCCAGCAGCCCCGACACCAATCAGCCCCAGCATTTT
NA,TRBJ1-3,NA,TRBV28,CASSLSPGDSGNTIYF,TGTGCCAGCAGTTTATCACCGGGCGACTCTGGAAACACCATATATTTT
few,TRBJ1-5,NA,TRBV27,CASSLGGGSQPQHF,TGTGCCAGCAGTTTAGGTGGGGGGAGTCAGCCCCAGCATTTT
many,TRBJ1-4,NA,TRBV20-1,CSALKGREKLFF,TGCAGTGCCCTAAAGGGACGAGAAAAACTGTTTTTT
many,TRBJ1-5,NA,TRBV7-8,CASSWEGRGNQPQHF,TGTGCCAGCAGCTGGGAGGGCCGTGGCAATCAGCCCCAGCATTTT
many,TRBJ2-3,NA,TRBV7-2,CAASKVADTQYF,TGTGCCGCTTCAAAGGTTGCAGATACGCAGTATTTT
many,TRBJ1-1,NA,TRBV7-6,CASSFGPVPRNTEAFF,TGTGCCAGCAGCTTCGGGCCAGTCCCAAGGAACACTGAAGCTTTCTTT
many,TRBJ1-3,NA,TRBV7-2,CASSLGAARNTIYF,TGTGCCAGCAGCTTAGGGGCAGCGCGAAACACCATATATTTT
few,TRBJ2-7,NA,TRBV29-1,CSVEEGVYEQYF,TGCAGCGTTGAAGAGGGGGTTTACGAGCAGTACTTC
NA,TRBJ1-5,NA,TRBV7-2,CASSLSNSNQPQHF,TGTGCCAGCAGCTTATCCAATAGCAATCAGCCCCAGCATTTT
NA,TRBJ2-1,TRBD2,TRBV29-1,CSVHMGLAEVGEQFF,TGCAGCGTCCACATGGGACTAGCGGAGGTGGGTGAGCAGTTCTTC
many,TRBJ1-6,NA,TRBV20-1,CSAGRTRSTSPLHF,TGCAGTGCTGGTCGAACACGTTCTACTTCACCCCTCCACTTT
NA,TRBJ1-2,NA,TRBV5-1,CASSLGISDRTRGGYTF,TGCGCCAGCAGCTTGGGAATCTCCGACAGGACGCGAGGTGGCTACACCTTC
few,TRBJ1-1,NA,TRBV28,CASSSKRGSSEAFF,TGTGCCAGCAGTTCGAAACGGGGCTCATCAGAAGCTTTCTTT
many,TRBJ2-7,NA,TRBV6-2/TRBV6-3,CASSYSAAGYYEQYF,TGTGCCAGCAGTTACTCGGCGGCAGGCTACTACGAGCAGTACTTC
few,TRBJ2-5,NA,TRBV30,CAWSPAETQYF,TGTGCCTGGAGCCCCGCCGAGACCCAGTACTTC
NA,TRBJ2-5,NA,TRBV20-1,CSARADTPQETQYF,TGCAGTGCTAGAGCGGACACCCCCCAAGAGACCCAGTACTTC
NA,TRBJ2-1,TRBD2,TRBV7-6,CASSVASGKNEQFF,TGTGCCAGCAGCGTAGCTAGCGGGAAGAATGAGCAGTTCTTC
many,TRBJ2-2,TRBD2,TRBV11-2,CASSQAGANTGELFF,TGTGCCAGCAGCCAGGCGGGGGCGAACACCGGGGAGCTGTTTTTT
NA,TRBJ1-2,TRBD1,TRBV7-9,CASSRTGFDRNYGYTF,TGTGCCAGCAGCCGGACAGGGTTCGACCGAAACTATGGCTACACCTTC
NA,TRBJ2-2,NA,TRBV5-6,CASSLDRTLFTGELFF,TGTGCCAGCAGCTTGGACCGGACACTTTTCACCGGGGAGCTGTTTTTT
many,TRBJ1-1,NA,TRBV6-2/TRBV6-3,CASSKMYGGRNTEAFF,TGTGCCAGCAGCAAAATGTATGGGGGACGAAACACTGAAGCTTTCTTT
many,TRBJ1-1,NA,TRBV12-5,CASGWTGNTEAFF,TGTGCTAGTGGTTGGACGGGGAACACTGAAGCTTTCTTT
few,TRBJ1-1,NA,TRBV20-1,CSAPRDSREAFF,TGCAGTGCTCCCCGGGACTCTAGAGAAGCTTTCTTT
many,TRBJ2-5,NA,TRBV6-5,CASSYSSGGQETQYF,TGTGCCAGCAGTTACTCGTCTGGGGGGCAAGAGACCCAGTACTTC
many,TRBJ1-5,NA,TRBV2,CASSGTDSNQPQHF,TGTGCCAGCAGTGGTACAGACAGCAATCAGCCCCAGCATTTT
many,TRBJ2-2,TRBD1,TRBV7-2,CASSGRYRGRVGELFF,TGTGCCAGCAGCGGAAGATACAGGGGGCGGGTCGGGGAGCTGTTTTTT
many,TRBJ1-3,NA,TRBV7-2,CASSSGLSGNTIYF,TGTGCCAGCAGCTCGGGGCTTTCTGGAAACACCATATATTTT